The 21 T cell receptor beta chains reported below all come from one sample, sequenced in a study of control samples from healthy donors and cancer patients. Sequenced by immunoSEQ multiplex PCR; TCRdb stores in-frame clones only, minus some. Of roughly 45,000 clones in the sample, 70% to 90% were seen once. The sample consisted of PBMCs. These receptors came from a woman in her 50s with lung cancer.

The chain carries TRBV19 and TRBJ1-6, with a tentative D call TRBD1 (5 bases). With 3 bases removed from V and 6 bases from J, the gap between germline ends came to 15 bases. The CDR3 consists of 16 residues. Germline CDR1 LNHDA, CDR2 SQIVND (reference sequence). CDR3 coding DNA: TGTGCCAGTAGTATTCGTGGGGGATCCATTAATTCACCCCTCCACTTT. It is translated as CASSIRGGSINSPLHF.

J is TRBJ1-5 and V is TRBV6-5; 8 nucleotides line up with TRBD1. With V trimmed by 6 bases and J by 9 bases, 10 bases remained unmatched. Germline CDR1 reads MNHEY; CDR2 reads SVGAGI. The length of the CDR3 is 14 residues. DNA for the CDR3: TGTGCCAGCAGACCCACTCAGGGGGCCGGGCCCCAGCATTTT. It codes for CASRPTQGAGPQHF.

J is TRBJ1-1 and V is TRBV24-1, with a possible D match to TRBD1 (5 bases). V lost 4 bases and J lost 11, with 16 bases in between. The length of the CDR3 is 13 residues. Looked up from germline, CDR1 is KGHDR and CDR2 is SFDVKD. CDR3 protein: CATSDPAGGNAFF. In DNA, the CDR3 is TGTGCCACCAGTGACCCAGCCGGGGGGAATGCTTTCTTT.

The chain combines TRBV19 with TRBJ1-1, with a possible D match to TRBD1 (5 bases). Trimming left V 4 bases short and J 6 bases short, with 15 bases between. The germline V gene has CDR1 LNHDA and CDR2 SQIVND (reference sequence). The CDR3 has 14 residues. The CDR3 is CASSSLGLRSEAFF. In DNA, the CDR3 is TGTGCCAGTAGTAGCCTGGGGCTACGATCTGAAGCTTTCTTT. The whole variable domain, filled in from reference TRBV19 and TRBJ1-1, reads DGGITQSPKYLFRKEGQNVTLSCEQNLNHDAMYWYRQDPGQGLRLIYYSQIVNDFQKGDIAEGYSVSREKKESFPLTVTSAQKNPTAFYLCASSSLGLRSEAFFGQGTRLTVV.

The chain uses TRBV13 and TRBJ1-2; a possible D gene is TRBD1 (6 bases). V lost 0 bases, J lost 6 bases, and 11 bases lay in between. Germline lookup yields CDR1 PRHDT and CDR2 FYEKMQ (reference sequence). CDR3 length equals 14 residues. The CDR3 protein is CASSLGTGINGYTF. In DNA, the CDR3 is TGTGCCAGCAGCTTAGGCACAGGGATAAATGGCTACACCTTC.

The chain combines TRBV2 with TRBJ1-6; D gene unclear. V was cut by 1 base and J by 7 bases, with 5 bases left in between. The CDR3 totals 13 residues. Per the germline V gene, CDR1 is SNHLY and CDR2 is FYNNEI. The CDR3 spells CASSEGPNSPLHF. In DNA form, the CDR3 reads TGTGCCAGCAGTGAAGGGCCCAATTCACCCCTCCACTTT.

This clone showed up just a few times. V gene TRBV5-6 combines with J gene TRBJ1-2, with a tentative D call TRBD1 (5 bases). V was cut by 5 bases and J by 2 bases, with 13 bases left in between. The CDR3 length is 14 residues. The germline V gene encodes CDR1 SGHDT and CDR2 YYEEEE. The DNA for the CDR3 is TGTGCCAGCAGTCGAGGGACTGTCAACTATGGCTACACCTTC. This sequence encodes CASSRGTVNYGYTF.

This sequence joins TRBV6-4 and TRBJ1-2; TRBD1 aligns across 10 bases. CDR1 MRHNA and CDR2 SNTAGT come from the germline V gene. This CDR3 spans 14 amino acids. V shed 5 bases, J shed 6 bases, and the junction held 6 bases outside the gene matches. The DNA of the CDR3 is TGTGCCAGCAGTCCAACGGGACAGGGGCATGGCTACACCTTC. Protein product: CASSPTGQGHGYTF.

The chain recombines TRBV30 with TRBJ1-2, with 7 bases identical to TRBD1. Germline V gives CDR1 GTSNPN, CDR2 SVGIG (reference sequence). After removal of 2 bases from V and 4 bases from J, the junction contained 4 bases not matched to a gene. This CDR3 has 13 residues. This chain's CDR3 is CAWSTTGVYGYTF. The CDR3 DNA follows: TGTGCCTGGAGTACTACAGGGGTCTATGGCTACACCTTC. The variable domain in full, with the rest retrieved from reference TRBV30 and TRBJ1-2, is SQTIHQWPATLVQPVGSPLSLECTVEGTSNPNLYWYRQAAGRGLQLLFYSVGIGQISSEVPQNLSASRPQDRQFILSSKKLLLSDSGFYLCAWSTTGVYGYTFGSGTRLTVV.

The gene calls are TRBV5-1 and TRBJ2-5; possibly TRBD2 for D (7 bases). The CDR3 is 16 residues long. Trimming pared 0 bases from V and 4 bases from J, leaving 16 bases between. CDR1 is SGHRS and CDR2 is YFSETQ in the germline V gene. The CDR3 sequence is CASSLGGGGPRETQYF. CDR3 coding DNA: TGCGCCAGCAGCTTGGGAGGGGGGGGCCCCCGAGAGACCCAGTACTTC.

This clone was counted between two and nine times. The gene calls are TRBV9 and TRBJ1-2; TRBD1 aligns across 12 bases. The CDR3 contains 17 residues. CDR1 is SGDLS and CDR2 is YYNGEE in the germline V gene. With 3 bases clipped from V and 3 bases from J, the junction kept 9 bases outside the gene matches. CDR3 residues: CASSATDGTGGYYGYTF. The DNA of the CDR3 is TGTGCCAGCAGCGCAACAGACGGGACAGGGGGCTACTATGGCTACACCTTC.

The chain couples TRBV5-4 to TRBJ2-2; 11 positions match TRBD1. The V gene's germline CDR1 is SGHNT and CDR2 YYREEE (reference sequence). V dropped 4 bases and J dropped 7; count of bases not matched to a gene: 9. This CDR3 is 16 amino acids long. The CDR3 is CASSSPDRGQGGELFF. The CDR3 DNA is TGTGCCAGCAGCAGCCCGGACAGGGGGCAGGGCGGGGAGCTGTTTTTT.

This rearrangement joins TRBV29-1 to TRBJ2-3, with D perhaps TRBD1 (6 bases). Trimming removed 0 bases at V and 0 bases at J, with 10 bases between. Germline assignment: CDR1 SQVTM and CDR2 ANQGSEA. CDR3 size: 15 residues. CDR3 residues: CSVEDPRGSTDTQYF. DNA of the CDR3: TGCAGCGTTGAAGACCCCAGGGGTAGCACAGATACGCAGTATTTT.

This chain uses TRBV30 with TRBJ1-6, with 7 bases lining up with TRBD1. The germline V gene has CDR1 GTSNPN and CDR2 SVGIG (reference sequence). The V segment lost 5 bases and the J segment 7 bases; nucleotides outside the gene matches: 5. This CDR3 has 13 residues. The CDR3 sequence is CAWEGRGNSPLHF. As DNA, the CDR3 is TGTGCCTGGGAAGGCAGGGGGAATTCACCCCTCCACTTT.

This sequence joins TRBV27 and TRBJ2-1; no firm D call. The CDR3 spans 16 residues. Germline V CDR1 and CDR2: MNHEY, SMNVEV (reference sequence). Trimming took 0 bases from V and 10 from J, leaving 19 bases between them. The CDR3 loop is CASSLSTYPPDHEQFF. In DNA, the CDR3 is TGTGCCAGCAGTTTATCAACGTATCCTCCCGATCACGAGCAGTTCTTC.

The CDR3 sequence: CASRDSYNEQFF. The CDR3 DNA follows: TGTGCCAGCAGGGACTCCTACAATGAGCAGTTCTTC. The rearrangement joins TRBV2 to TRBJ2-1; D gene ambiguous. V was cut by 6 bases and J by 0 bases, with 3 bases left in between. Germline-derived CDR1 and CDR2 are SNHLY and FYNNEI. This CDR3 contains 12 residues.

This chain joins TRBV6-1 and TRBJ1-1; D perhaps matches TRBD1 (6 bases). Deletions cut 2 bases from V and 2 bases from J, with 12 bases between. Germline V lookup: CDR1 MNHNS, CDR2 SASEGT. The CDR3 totals 15 residues. The CDR3 nucleotides read TGTGCCAGCAGTGAACTAAGGGGGTTAAACACTGAAGCTTTCTTT. The encoded protein is CASSELRGLNTEAFF.

This clone has only one observation. The V and J genes are TRBV19 and TRBJ2-2; D possibly corresponds to TRBD2 (6 bases). The germline CDR1 and CDR2 sequences are LNHDA and SQIVND (reference sequence). Trimming left V 5 bases short and J 3 bases short, with 16 bases between. The CDR3 contains 16 residues. CDR3 in DNA: TGTGCCAGTAGTTCGGCAGGGAGGAGGGACACCGGGGAGCTGTTTTTT. As protein: CASSSAGRRDTGELFF.

The chain links TRBV19 to TRBJ2-3; 8 bases are shared with TRBD1. The germline gives CDR1 LNHDA, CDR2 SQIVND (reference sequence). The CDR3 sequence is 16 residues long. With V trimmed by 3 bases and J by 3 bases, 8 bases remained unmatched. This chain's CDR3 is CASSMAQDRVTDTQYF. DNA for the CDR3: TGTGCCAGTAGTATGGCTCAGGACAGGGTGACAGATACGCAGTATTTT.

The genes are TRBV5-5 and TRBJ1-2; D perhaps matches TRBD1 (5 bases). The CDR3 spans 14 residues. V dropped 4 bases and J dropped 2 bases, with 12 bases sitting between them. CDR1 and CDR2 from the germline V gene are SGHKS and YYEKEE (reference sequence). The DNA for the CDR3 is TGTGCCAGCAGCCTCGGACGGGGGAACTATGGCTACACCTTC. Protein: CASSLGRGNYGYTF.

The chain uses TRBV6-5 and TRBJ2-7, with TRBD1 matching over 7 bases. The CDR3 consists of 14 residues. Per germline, CDR1 MNHEY and CDR2 SVGAGI. Trimming took 5 bases from V and 3 from J; bases not matched to a gene: 7. The CDR3 spells CASSPRQGDYEQYF. CDR3 bases: TGTGCCAGCAGTCCCCGACAGGGAGACTACGAGCAGTACTTC.